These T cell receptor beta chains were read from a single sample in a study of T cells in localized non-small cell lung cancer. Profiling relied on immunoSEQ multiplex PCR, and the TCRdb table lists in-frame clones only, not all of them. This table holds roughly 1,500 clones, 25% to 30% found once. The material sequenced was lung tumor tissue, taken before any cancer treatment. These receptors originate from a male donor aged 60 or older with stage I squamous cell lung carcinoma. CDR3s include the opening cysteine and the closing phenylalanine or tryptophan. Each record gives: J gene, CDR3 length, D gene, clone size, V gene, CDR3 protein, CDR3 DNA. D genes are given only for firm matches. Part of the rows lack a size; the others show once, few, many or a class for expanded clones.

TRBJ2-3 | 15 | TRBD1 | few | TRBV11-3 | CASSSQGADTDTQYF | TGTGCCAGCAGCTCCCAGGGGGCAGACACAGATACGCAGTATTTT
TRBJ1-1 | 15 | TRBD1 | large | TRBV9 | CASSADRGPNTEAFF | TGTGCCAGCAGCGCGGACAGGGGGCCAAACACTGAAGCTTTCTTT
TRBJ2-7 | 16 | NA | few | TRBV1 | CASSPVWRGPTYEQYF | TGCGCCAGCAGCCCCGTTTGGAGGGGGCCTACCTACGAGCAGTACTTC
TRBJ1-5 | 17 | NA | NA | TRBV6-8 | CASSYARGGQGNQPQHF | TGTGCCAGCAGTTACGCCCGAGGGGGGCAGGGCAATCAGCCCCAGCATTTT
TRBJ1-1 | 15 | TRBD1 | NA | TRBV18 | CASSSQDRANTEAFF | TGTGCCAGCTCATCCCAGGACAGGGCCAACACTGAAGCTTTCTTT
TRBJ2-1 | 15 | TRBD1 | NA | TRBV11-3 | CASSETGKLYNEQFF | TGTGCCAGCAGCGAGACAGGGAAACTCTACAATGAGCAGTTCTTC
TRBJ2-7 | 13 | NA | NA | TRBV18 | CASSPPSLNEQYF | TGTGCCAGCTCACCACCGAGCTTGAATGAGCAGTACTTC
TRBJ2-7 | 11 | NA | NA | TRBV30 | CAWSVRREQYF | TGTGCCTGGAGTGTTCGACGCGAGCAGTACTTC
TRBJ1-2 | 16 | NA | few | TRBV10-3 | CAISESRGSGYYGYTF | TGTGCCATCAGTGAGTCTCGGGGTAGCGGCTACTATGGCTACACCTTC
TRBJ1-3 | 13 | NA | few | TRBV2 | CASSEGERTTIYF | TGTGCCAGCAGTGAAGGCGAGAGAACCACCATATATTTT
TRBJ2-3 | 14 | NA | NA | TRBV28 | CASSFVVTGNTQYF | TGTGCCAGCAGTTTCGTCGTAACGGGGAATACGCAGTATTTT
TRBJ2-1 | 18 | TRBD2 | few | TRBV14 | CASSPWGLLAGVYNEQFF | TGTGCCAGCAGCCCCTGGGGGCTACTAGCGGGAGTCTACAATGAGCAGTTCTTC
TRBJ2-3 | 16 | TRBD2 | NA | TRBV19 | CASSPRHGRETDTQYF | TGTGCCAGTAGCCCCAGGCACGGGAGGGAAACAGATACGCAGTATTTT
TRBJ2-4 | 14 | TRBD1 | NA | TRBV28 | CASSSQGAGNIQYF | TGTGCCAGCAGTTCACAGGGGGCAGGAAACATTCAGTACTTC
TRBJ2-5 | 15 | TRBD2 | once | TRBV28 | CASGLLAGGQETQYF | TGTGCCAGCGGTCTTTTAGCGGGAGGACAAGAGACCCAGTACTTC
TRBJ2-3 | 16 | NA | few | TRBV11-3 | CASSHGGQSGTDTQYF | TGTGCCAGCAGCCATGGCGGACAATCGGGGACAGATACGCAGTATTTT
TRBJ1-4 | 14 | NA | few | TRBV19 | CASSTWDVSEKLFF | TGTGCCAGTAGTACCTGGGACGTTTCCGAAAAACTGTTTTTT
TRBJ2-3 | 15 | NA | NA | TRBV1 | CASSLLGGGTDTQYF | TGCGCCAGCAGCCTCCTGGGGGGGGGCACAGATACGCAGTATTTT
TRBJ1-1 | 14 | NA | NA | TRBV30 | CAWRHNVVNTEAFF | TGTGCCTGGAGGCATAATGTGGTGAACACTGAAGCTTTCTTT
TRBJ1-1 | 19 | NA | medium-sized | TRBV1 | CASSQDGKDRGRVNTEAFF | TGCGCCAGCAGCCAAGATGGAAAGGACAGGGGACGAGTGAACACTGAAGCTTTCTTT
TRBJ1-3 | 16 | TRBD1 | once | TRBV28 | CASRGQGNPRGNTIYF | TGTGCCAGCAGAGGACAGGGGAATCCGAGGGGAAACACCATATATTTT
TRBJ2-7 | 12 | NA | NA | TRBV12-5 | CASGWTVYEQYF | TGTGCTAGTGGTTGGACAGTCTACGAGCAGTACTTC
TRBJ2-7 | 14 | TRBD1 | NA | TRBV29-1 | CSAIMTGAMREQYF | TGCAGCGCCATCATGACAGGGGCCATGAGAGAGCAGTACTTC
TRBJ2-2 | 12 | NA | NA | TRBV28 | CASSRVTGELFF | TGTGCCAGCAGCAGGGTCACCGGGGAGCTGTTTTTT
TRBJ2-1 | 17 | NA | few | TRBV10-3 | CAISEPTGQSSYNEQFF | TGTGCCATCAGTGAGCCGACCGGACAGAGCTCCTACAATGAGCAGTTCTTC
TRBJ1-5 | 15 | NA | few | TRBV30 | CAWSPGLHSNQPQHF | TGTGCCTGGAGTCCGGGACTCCATAGCAATCAGCCCCAGCATTTT